This entry lists 19 T cell receptor beta chains sequenced from one sample in a study of CD8+CD57+ T cells in acquired aplastic anemia. It was genomic DNA that served as the template for profiling TCR beta VDJ and CDR3. From the reads, TCRdb called clonotypes with MiXCR, one entry per CDR3 protein. The table shows 300,000 or so distinct CDR3 sequences, with approximately 60% occurring only once. By flow cytometry, patients selected for sequencing had shown an expansion of CD8+CD57+ cells. The sequenced sample was sorted CD4+, CD8+, or CD8+CD57+ T cells (not recorded which) from PBMCs. The receptors come from a human donor with aplastic anemia.

Worth noting for this clonotype: Its ends do not fully match the called genes, so a read error is possible. The gene calls are TRBV10-3 and TRBJ2-3; TRBD2 is a possible D gene (6 bases). CDR3 size: 14 residues. CDR1 is ENHRY and CDR2 is SYGVKD in the germline V gene. DNA of the CDR3: TGCGCCATACGTCCGGGACTTGCCATACATACGCAGTATTTT. Translated, it gives CAIRPGLAIHTQYF.

V usage is TRBV24-1 and J usage is TRBJ2-7; 12 bases align to TRBD2. Germline-derived CDR1 and CDR2 are KGHDR and SFDVKD. This CDR3 contains 16 residues. V lost 4 bases and J lost 9; bases outside the gene matches: 12. As DNA, the CDR3 is TGTGCCACCAGTGACTCCACTAGCGGGAGGCTCCTTGGGCAGTACTTC. Translation gives CATSDSTSGRLLGQYF.

V and J are TRBV7-9 and TRBJ1-1; a weak D match, TRBD1 (5 bases). Between the trimmed V and J ends, which lost 5 bases and 3 bases, there was a span of 13 bases. Germline lookup yields CDR1 SEHNR and CDR2 FQNEAQ (reference sequence). This CDR3 spans 14 amino acids. The CDR3 nucleotides are TGTGCCAGCAGCGCCGACAGAAGGGACACTGAAGCTTTCTTT. Encoded protein: CASSADRRDTEAFF.

This clonotype was seen many times. The V call is TRBV6-5, the J call TRBJ2-7; TRBD2 matches at 10 bases. J was trimmed by 3 bases and V by 10 bases; bases with no gene match: 9. The CDR3 runs to 14 residues. Germline CDR1 is MNHEY and CDR2 is SVGAGI. The CDR3 loop is CANTSGRGNYEQYF. The DNA for the CDR3 is TGTGCCAACACAAGCGGGAGGGGGAACTACGAGCAGTACTTC.

This chain connects TRBV19 to TRBJ1-1, with 7 bases matching TRBD1. The CDR3 consists of 14 residues. Unmatched junction bases numbered 10, after V lost 7 bases and J lost 5 bases. Germline lookup yields CDR1 LNHDA and CDR2 SQIVND (reference sequence). CDR3 sequence reads: CASTDREGWTEAFF. CDR3 in DNA: TGTGCCAGTACCGACAGGGAGGGATGGACTGAAGCTTTCTTT.

The rearrangement joins TRBV14 to TRBJ1-1, with no clear D. The CDR3 runs 14 residues. Looked up from germline, CDR1 is SGHDN and CDR2 is FVKESK. V was clipped by 4 bases and J by 4 bases, with 13 bases between them. The CDR3 reads CASSLKVVGTEAFF. The DNA of the CDR3 is TGTGCCAGCAGCCTAAAGGTAGTAGGCACTGAAGCTTTCTTT.

There are many counts of this clonotype. The V and J genes are TRBV6-5 and TRBJ1-6; TRBD1 matches at 7 bases. Germline CDR1 and CDR2: MNHEY and SVGAGI. CDR3 length equals 16 residues. Losses at the gene ends were 0 bases for V and 8 bases for J; bases not matched to a gene: 7. CDR3 residues: CASSYSRSTGDSPLHF. In nucleotides, the CDR3 is TGTGCCAGCAGTTACTCGCGGTCAACAGGGGATTCACCCCTCCACTTT.

V is TRBV6-1 and J is TRBJ2-5; D gene unclear. The CDR3 sequence is 12 residues long. V lost 7 bases to trimming and J lost 4 bases, with 10 bases between them. The germline V gene has CDR1 MNHNS and CDR2 SASEGT. The CDR3 DNA reads as TGTGCCAGCATAAGGTTTGGAGAGACCCAGTACTTC. It specifies CASIRFGETQYF.

The chain recombines TRBV9 with TRBJ2-7; 7 nucleotides line up with TRBD2. The ends lost 4 bases at V and 5 bases at J; junction bases unmatched: 12. CDR3 length: 15 amino acids. Germline V gives CDR1 SGDLS, CDR2 YYNGEE. The CDR3 DNA is TGTGCCAGCAGCTTAAGTACGGCGGGAGTACACGAGCAGTACTTC. Translation: CASSLSTAGVHEQYF.

The chain carries TRBV15 and TRBJ2-7; D uncertain. The CDR3 has 11 amino acids. The V gene's germline CDR1 is LNHNV and CDR2 YYDKDF (reference sequence). V gave up 1 base and J gave up 7 bases, with 5 bases separating them. Here the CDR3 reads CATSRATEQYF. CDR3 bases: TGTGCCACCAGCAGAGCGACTGAGCAGTACTTC.

As to this clonotype: Lacking the conserved final phenylalanine or tryptophan, this CDR3 likely reflects a read error. This chain links TRBV6-1 with TRBJ1-2; D uncertain. CDR1 is MNHNS, CDR2 SASEGT, per germline. V was trimmed by 4 bases and J by 6 bases, leaving 12 bases between them. This CDR3 is built from 13 residues. CDR3 residues: CASSVPGGNGYTS. In DNA form, the CDR3 reads TGTGCCAGCAGTGTTCCTGGCGGAAATGGCTACACCTCC.

This clonotype was found once. The rearrangement links TRBV2 to TRBJ2-1; D perhaps matches TRBD1 (6 bases). Germline V gene lookup returns CDR1 SNHLY and CDR2 FYNNEI. CDR3 length: 13 residues. V lost 4 bases to trimming and J lost 9 bases, with 13 bases between them. The CDR3 reads CASSGTGNSEQFF. The CDR3 nucleotides are TGTGCCAGCAGTGGAACAGGGAACAGTGAGCAGTTCTTC.

V and J are TRBV4-1 and TRBJ2-3; D is unresolved. The CDR3 totals 17 residues. The V end lost 0 bases, the J end lost 1 base, and 14 bases lay between the germline ends. The germline V gene has CDR1 MGHRA and CDR2 YSYEKL. The CDR3 nucleotides are TGCGCCAGCAGCCAAGATATTCTGCTCGGCGGCACAGATACGCAGTATTTT. It encodes CASSQDILLGGTDTQYF.

This clonotype was recorded many times. This rearrangement joins TRBV2 to TRBJ2-1; D perhaps matches TRBD1 (5 bases). The germline V gene has CDR1 SNHLY and CDR2 FYNNEI. This CDR3 has 14 residues. Trimming stripped 5 bases from V and 1 base from J, with 9 bases between. CDR3 in amino acids: CASSRTRSYNEQFF. The CDR3 coding sequence is TGTGCCAGCAGTCGGACAAGATCCTACAATGAGCAGTTCTTC.

Regarding this clonotype: Germline is not matched at one junction end, which may reflect a read error. The rearrangement joins TRBV5-5 to TRBJ2-3; 12 nucleotides match TRBD1. The length of the CDR3 is 16 residues. From germline, CDR1 is SGHKS and CDR2 YYEKEE (reference sequence). The CDR3 spells CASSPGQGAGTDTQYF. The CDR3 region has the DNA TGCGCCAGCAGCCCGGGACAGGGGGCAGGAACAGATACGCAGTATTTT.

The genes are TRBV10-3 and TRBJ2-7, with TRBD2 identical over 13 bases. Germline values: CDR1 ENHRY, CDR2 SYGVKD. The CDR3 contains 17 residues. V trimming: 3 bases; J trimming: 3 bases; junction bases outside the gene matches: 8. In DNA, the CDR3 is TGTGCCATCAGTGACCCTGGGACTAGCGGGACGGGCTACGAGCAGTACTTC. Translated, it gives CAISDPGTSGTGYEQYF.

The chain uses TRBV12-3 or TRBV12-4 and TRBJ2-7; 7 bases match TRBD1. This CDR3 is 14 amino acids long. The junction had 10 bases not matched to a gene; V was cut back by 6 bases and J by 5 bases. In DNA form, the CDR3 reads TGTGCCAGCAGGGCCAGAACAGGGGACCACGAGCAGTACTTC. This sequence encodes CASRARTGDHEQYF.

This clonotype appeared many times. The rearrangement joins TRBV10-3 to TRBJ1-3, with a possible D match to TRBD1 (5 bases). Germline-derived CDR1 and CDR2 are ENHRY and SYGVKD. Trimming removed 2 bases at V and 2 bases at J, with 13 bases between. CDR3 length: 16 amino acids. The CDR3 nucleotides read TGTGCCATCAGTGAGGCTGAGGGGCTTACTGGAAACACCATATATTTT. Translating gives CAISEAEGLTGNTIYF.

This clonotype was seen at least ten times. The gene calls are TRBV24-1 and TRBJ2-1; D unresolved. The V gene's germline CDR1 is KGHDR and CDR2 SFDVKD. The CDR3 covers 13 residues. Deletions cut 4 bases from V and 5 bases from J, with 8 bases between. CDR3 DNA: TGTGCCACCAGTGACCCCATGAACAATGAGCAGTTCTTC. This sequence encodes CATSDPMNNEQFF.